The subject of this entry is one T cell receptor (beta chain). What it binds is unknown. These data originate in a study of T-cell memory formation after mild COVID-19. Turning to the study itself: Largely donor-specific sequence clusters came from a couple of donors.

Study-level points and caveats: Mostly located in CM and EM were contracting CD4+ clones, with contracting CD8+ clones located in EMRA. Clones contracting across day 15 to 85 had a balanced CD4/CD8 profile; later expanding clones leaned CD4+.

TCRalpha and TCRbeta libraries used 5'RACE with constant-segment primers and UMIs. TCRdb fed the 5' RACE reads into MiXCR, producing one record per CDR3 protein. The data show about 410,000 distinct CDR3 sequences, 15% to 20% seen once. The sequence was collected from a young man who had mild COVID-19 (a few samples of this study predate the infection). Cell type and time point are not known. The sample was PBMCs or a T cell subset sorted from them (not recorded which).

DNA for the CDR3: TGTGCCAGCAGCTTAGAATCGTGGACAGATACGCAGTATTTT. Translating it yields CASSLESWTDTQYF. The chain recombines TRBV7-9 with TRBJ2-3; D uncertain. The CDR3 has 14 amino acids. V was pared by 1 base and J by 3 bases, with 8 bases between. The germline V gene encodes CDR1 SEHNR and CDR2 FQNEAQ (reference sequence).